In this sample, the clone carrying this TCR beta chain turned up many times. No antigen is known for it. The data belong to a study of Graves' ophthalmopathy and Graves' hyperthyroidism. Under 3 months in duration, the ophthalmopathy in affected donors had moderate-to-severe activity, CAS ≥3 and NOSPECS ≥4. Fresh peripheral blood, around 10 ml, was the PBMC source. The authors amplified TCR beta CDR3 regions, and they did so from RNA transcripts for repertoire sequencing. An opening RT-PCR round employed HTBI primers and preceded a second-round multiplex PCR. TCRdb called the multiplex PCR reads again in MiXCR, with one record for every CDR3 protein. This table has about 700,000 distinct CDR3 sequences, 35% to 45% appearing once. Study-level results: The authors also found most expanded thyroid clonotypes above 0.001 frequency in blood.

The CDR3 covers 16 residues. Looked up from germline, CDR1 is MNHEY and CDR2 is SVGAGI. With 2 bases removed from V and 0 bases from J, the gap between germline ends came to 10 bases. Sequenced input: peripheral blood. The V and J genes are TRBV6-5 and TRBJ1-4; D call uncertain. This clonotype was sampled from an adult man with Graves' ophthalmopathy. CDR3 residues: CASSYVAAATNEKLFF. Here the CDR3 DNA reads TGTGCCAGCAGTTACGTCGCGGCAGCAACTAATGAAAAACTGTTTTTT.